The TCR beta chain under discussion was sequenced for a study of technical replicates of blood from several donors. The repertoire was sequenced with immunoSEQ multiplex PCR; TCRdb's copy has only in-frame clones and lacks some. The data contain 95,000 or so clones, 85% to 95% of them singletons. This CDR3 has 15 residues. The germline V and J ends were trimmed by 4 bases and 3 bases, with 14 bases remaining between them. Germline values: CDR1 SGHDT, CDR2 YYEEEE. This sequence was found in a human donor in good health. The sample taken for sequencing was T cells isolated from PBMCs. The chain couples TRBV5-6 to TRBJ2-1; the D gene is possibly TRBD2 (6 bases). The CDR3 protein is CASSQPSDGYNEQFF. CDR3 DNA sequence: TGTGCCAGCAGCCAACCTAGCGATGGCTACAATGAGCAGTTCTTC.